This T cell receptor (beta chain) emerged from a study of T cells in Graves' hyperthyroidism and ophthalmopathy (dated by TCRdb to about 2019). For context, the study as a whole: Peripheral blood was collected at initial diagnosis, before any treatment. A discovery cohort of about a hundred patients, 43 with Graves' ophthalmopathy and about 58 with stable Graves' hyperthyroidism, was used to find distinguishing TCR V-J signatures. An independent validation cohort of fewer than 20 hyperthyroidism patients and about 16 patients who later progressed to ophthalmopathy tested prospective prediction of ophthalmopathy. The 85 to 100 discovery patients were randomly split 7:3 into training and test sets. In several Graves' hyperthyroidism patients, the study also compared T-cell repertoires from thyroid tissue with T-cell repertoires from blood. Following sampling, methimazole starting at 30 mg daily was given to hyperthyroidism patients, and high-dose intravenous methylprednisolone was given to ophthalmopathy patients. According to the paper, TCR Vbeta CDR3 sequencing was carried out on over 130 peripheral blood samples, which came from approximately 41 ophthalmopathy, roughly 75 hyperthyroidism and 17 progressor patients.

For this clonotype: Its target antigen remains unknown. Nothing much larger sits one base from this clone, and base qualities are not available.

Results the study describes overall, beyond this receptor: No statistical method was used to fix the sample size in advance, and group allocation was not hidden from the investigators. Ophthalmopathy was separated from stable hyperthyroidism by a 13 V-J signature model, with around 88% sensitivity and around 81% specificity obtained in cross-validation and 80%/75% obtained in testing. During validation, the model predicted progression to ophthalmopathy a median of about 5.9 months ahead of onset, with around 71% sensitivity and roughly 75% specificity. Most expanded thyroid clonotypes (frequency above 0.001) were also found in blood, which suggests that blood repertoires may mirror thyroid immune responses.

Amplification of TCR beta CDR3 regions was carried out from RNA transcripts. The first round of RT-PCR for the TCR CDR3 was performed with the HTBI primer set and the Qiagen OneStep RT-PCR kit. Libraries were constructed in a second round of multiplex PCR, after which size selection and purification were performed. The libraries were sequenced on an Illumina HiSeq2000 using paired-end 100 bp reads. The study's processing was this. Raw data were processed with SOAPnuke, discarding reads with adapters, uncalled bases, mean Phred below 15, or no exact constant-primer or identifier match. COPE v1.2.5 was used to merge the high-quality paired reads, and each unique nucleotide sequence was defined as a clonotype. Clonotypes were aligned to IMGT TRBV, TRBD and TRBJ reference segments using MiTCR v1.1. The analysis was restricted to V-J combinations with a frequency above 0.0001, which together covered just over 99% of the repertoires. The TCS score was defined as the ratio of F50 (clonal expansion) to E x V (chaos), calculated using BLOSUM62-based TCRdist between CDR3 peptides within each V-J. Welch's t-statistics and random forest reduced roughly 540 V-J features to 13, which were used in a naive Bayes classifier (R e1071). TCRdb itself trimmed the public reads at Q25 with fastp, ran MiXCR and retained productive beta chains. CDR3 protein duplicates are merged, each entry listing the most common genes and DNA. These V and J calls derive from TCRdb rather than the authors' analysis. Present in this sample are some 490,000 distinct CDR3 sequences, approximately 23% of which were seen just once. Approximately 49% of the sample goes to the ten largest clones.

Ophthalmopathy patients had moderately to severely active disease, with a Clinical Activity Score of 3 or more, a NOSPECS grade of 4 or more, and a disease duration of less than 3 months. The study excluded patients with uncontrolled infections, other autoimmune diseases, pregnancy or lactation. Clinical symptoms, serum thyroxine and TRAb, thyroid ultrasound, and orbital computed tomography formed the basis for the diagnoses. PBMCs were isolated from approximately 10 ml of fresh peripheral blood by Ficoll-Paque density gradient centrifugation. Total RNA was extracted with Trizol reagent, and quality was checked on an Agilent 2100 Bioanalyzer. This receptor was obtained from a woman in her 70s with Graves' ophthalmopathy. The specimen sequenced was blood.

The CDR3 sequence is CASSYSKRGTQPQHF. The base sequence is TGTGCCAGCAGTTACTCGAAACGGGGGACCCAGCCCCAGCATTTT. The sequence joins TRBV6-2 or TRBV6-3 to TRBJ1-5; the D gene is perhaps TRBD1, from 5 matching bases. The germline V gene supplies CDR1 MNHEY and CDR2 SVGEGT. Measured from the cysteine to the phenylalanine, the CDR3 is 15 residues long. The CDR3 DNA has 45 bases and is translated from base 1. V lost 0 bases and J lost 7 bases; the stretch between them is 13 bases long.